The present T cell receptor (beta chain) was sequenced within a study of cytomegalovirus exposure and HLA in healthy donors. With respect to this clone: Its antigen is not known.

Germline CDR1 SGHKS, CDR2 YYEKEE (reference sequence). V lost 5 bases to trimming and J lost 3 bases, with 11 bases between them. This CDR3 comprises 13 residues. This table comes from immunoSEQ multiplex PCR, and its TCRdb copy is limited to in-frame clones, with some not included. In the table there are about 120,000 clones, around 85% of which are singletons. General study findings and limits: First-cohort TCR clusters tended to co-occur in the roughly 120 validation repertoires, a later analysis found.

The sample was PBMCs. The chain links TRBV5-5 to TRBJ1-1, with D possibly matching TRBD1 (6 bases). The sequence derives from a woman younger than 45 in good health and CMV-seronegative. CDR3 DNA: TGTGCCAGCAGAATTCAGGGGTACACTGAAGCTTTCTTT. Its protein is CASRIQGYTEAFF.